The clone carrying this TCR beta chain was found once. Antigen unknown. MiXCR was run by TCRdb on the reads, yielding one entry per CDR3 protein. The repertoire consists of fewer than 1,000,000 distinct CDR3 sequences, with less than 35% occurring once and the leading ten covering over 13%. This entry belongs to a study of T cell repertoires in cytomegalovirus infection. The overall study: Used in the study were CMV epitopes, some recently identified and HLA-C-restricted, others well-studied and HLA-B-restricted.

General study findings and limits: HLA-C-restricted CMV-specific TCR beta clonotypes were dominant in the ex vivo response. Totalled public TCR beta family frequency picked out people who carried CMV plus the relevant HLA.

The TCR was taken from a human donor in good health (CMV status not recorded). Some clones in this sample may be carry-over from other donors' samples. Source: cultured CD8+ T cells from PBMCs, taken from culture after CMV antigen stimulation.

CDR3 bases: TGTGCCAGCAGCCAAGATAAAGGCGACGAGTCGATCGGGCCCTATGGCTACACCTTC. This translates into CASSQDKGDESIGPYGYTF. This chain links TRBV3-1 with TRBJ1-2; D is unresolved. Germline lookup yields CDR1 LGHDT and CDR2 YNNKEL (reference sequence). The V end was cut by 0 bases, the J end by 4 bases, with 24 bases between. The CDR3 extends over 19 amino acids.